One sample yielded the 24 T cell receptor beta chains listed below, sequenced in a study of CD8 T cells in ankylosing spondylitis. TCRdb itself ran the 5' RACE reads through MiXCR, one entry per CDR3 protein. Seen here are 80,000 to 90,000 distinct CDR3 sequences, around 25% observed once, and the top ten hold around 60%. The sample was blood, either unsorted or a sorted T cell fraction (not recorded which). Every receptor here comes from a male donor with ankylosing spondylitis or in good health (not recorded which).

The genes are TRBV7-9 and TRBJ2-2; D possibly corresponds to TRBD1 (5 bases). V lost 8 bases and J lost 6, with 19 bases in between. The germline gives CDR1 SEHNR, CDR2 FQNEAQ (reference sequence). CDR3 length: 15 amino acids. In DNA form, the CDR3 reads TGTGCCAGCCTCCCCCGGCAGGGCTTTGCCGGGGAGCTGTTTTTT. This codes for CASLPRQGFAGELFF.

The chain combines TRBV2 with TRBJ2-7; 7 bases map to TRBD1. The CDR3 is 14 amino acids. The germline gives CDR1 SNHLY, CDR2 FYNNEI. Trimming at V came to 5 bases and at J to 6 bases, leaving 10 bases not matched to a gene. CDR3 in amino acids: CASSRTGFVPEQYV. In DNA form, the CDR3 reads TGTGCCAGCAGTCGGACAGGCTTCGTCCCCGAGCAGTACGTC.

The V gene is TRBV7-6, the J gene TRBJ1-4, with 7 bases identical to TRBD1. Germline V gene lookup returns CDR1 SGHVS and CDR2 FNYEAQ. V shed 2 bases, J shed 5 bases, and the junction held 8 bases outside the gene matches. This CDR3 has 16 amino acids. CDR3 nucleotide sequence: TGTGCCAGCAGCTTACAGGGGGAAACGGCCAATGAAAAACTGTTTTTT. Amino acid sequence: CASSLQGETANEKLFF.

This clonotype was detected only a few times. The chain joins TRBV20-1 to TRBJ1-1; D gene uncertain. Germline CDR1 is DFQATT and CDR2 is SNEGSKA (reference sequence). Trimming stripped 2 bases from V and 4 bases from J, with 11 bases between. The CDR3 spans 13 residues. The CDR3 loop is CSARRGIFTEAFF. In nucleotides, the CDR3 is TGCAGTGCTAGACGCGGTATCTTCACTGAAGCTTTCTTT.

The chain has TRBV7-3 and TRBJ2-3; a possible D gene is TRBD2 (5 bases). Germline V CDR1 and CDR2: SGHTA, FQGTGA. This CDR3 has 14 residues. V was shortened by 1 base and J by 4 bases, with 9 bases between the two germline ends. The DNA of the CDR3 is TGTGCCAGCAGCTTAATCGCAGCGGCAGATACGCAGTATTTT. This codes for CASSLIAAADTQYF. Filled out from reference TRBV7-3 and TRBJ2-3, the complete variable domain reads GAGVSQTPSNKVTEKGKYVELRCDPISGHTALYWYRQSLGQGPEFLIYFQGTGAADDSGLPNDRFFAVRPEGSVSTLKIQRTERGDSAVYLCASSLIAAADTQYFGPGTRLTVL.

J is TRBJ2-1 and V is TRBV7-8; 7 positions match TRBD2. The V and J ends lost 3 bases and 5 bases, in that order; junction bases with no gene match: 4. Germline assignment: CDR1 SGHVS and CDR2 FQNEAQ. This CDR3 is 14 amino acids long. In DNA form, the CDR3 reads TGTGCCAGCAGCTTCACGCTAGCGGACAATGAGCAGTTCTTC. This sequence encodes CASSFTLADNEQFF.

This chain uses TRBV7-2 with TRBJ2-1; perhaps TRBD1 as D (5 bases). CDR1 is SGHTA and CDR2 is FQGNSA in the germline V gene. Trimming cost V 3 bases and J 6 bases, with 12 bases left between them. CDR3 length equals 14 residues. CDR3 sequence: CASSFLSQVNEQFF. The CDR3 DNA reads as TGTGCCAGCAGCTTCCTGTCACAGGTCAATGAGCAGTTCTTC.

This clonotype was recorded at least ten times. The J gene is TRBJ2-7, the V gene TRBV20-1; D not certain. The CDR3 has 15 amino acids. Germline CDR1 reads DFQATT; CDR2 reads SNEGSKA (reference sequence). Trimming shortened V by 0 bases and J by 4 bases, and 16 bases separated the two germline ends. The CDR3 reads CSARDLQVPRYEQYF. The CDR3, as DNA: TGCAGTGCTAGAGATCTGCAGGTCCCCCGTTACGAGCAGTACTTC.

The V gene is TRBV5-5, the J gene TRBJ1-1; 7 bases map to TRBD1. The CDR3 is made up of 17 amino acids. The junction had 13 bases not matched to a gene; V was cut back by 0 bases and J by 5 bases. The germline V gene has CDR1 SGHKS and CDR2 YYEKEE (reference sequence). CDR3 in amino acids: CASSLEMGQSYNTEAFF. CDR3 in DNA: TGTGCCAGCAGCTTGGAGATGGGACAGAGTTATAATACTGAAGCTTTCTTT.

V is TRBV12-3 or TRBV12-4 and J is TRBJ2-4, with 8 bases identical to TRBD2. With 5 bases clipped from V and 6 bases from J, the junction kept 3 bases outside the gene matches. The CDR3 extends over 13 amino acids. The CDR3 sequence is CASSPSGRNIQYF. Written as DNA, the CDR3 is TGTGCCAGCAGTCCTAGCGGGCGAAACATTCAGTACTTC.

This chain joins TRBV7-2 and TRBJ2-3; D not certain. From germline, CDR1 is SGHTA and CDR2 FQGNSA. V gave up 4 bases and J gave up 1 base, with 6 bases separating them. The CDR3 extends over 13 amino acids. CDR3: CASSSTGTDTQYF. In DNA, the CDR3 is TGTGCCAGCAGCTCAACAGGCACAGATACGCAGTATTTT. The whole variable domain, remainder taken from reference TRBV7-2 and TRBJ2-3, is GAGVSQSPSNKVTEKGKDVELRCDPISGHTALYWYRQSLGQGLEFLIYFQGNSAPDKSGLPSDRFSAERTGGSVSTLTIQRTQQEDSAVYLCASSSTGTDTQYFGPGTRLTVL.

The CDR3: CSANRGQSTDTQYF. For the CDR3, the DNA is TGCAGTGCAAACAGGGGGCAATCCACAGATACGCAGTATTTT. The chain is built from TRBV20-1 and TRBJ2-3; 9 positions agree with TRBD1. From germline, CDR1 is DFQATT and CDR2 SNEGSKA (reference sequence). V dropped 6 bases and J dropped 2; count of bases not matched to a gene: 6. The CDR3 is 14 amino acids.

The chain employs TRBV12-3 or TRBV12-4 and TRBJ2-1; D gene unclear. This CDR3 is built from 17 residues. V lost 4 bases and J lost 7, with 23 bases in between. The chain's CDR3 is CASSSARGHRSWNEQFF. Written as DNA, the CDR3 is TGTGCCAGCAGTTCTGCCAGAGGTCATCGAAGCTGGAATGAGCAGTTCTTC.

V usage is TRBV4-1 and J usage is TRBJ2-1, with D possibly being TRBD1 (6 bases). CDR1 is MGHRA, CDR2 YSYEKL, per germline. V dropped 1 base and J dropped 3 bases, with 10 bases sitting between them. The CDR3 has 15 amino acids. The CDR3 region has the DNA TGCGCCAGCAGCCAAGCACAGGGAAACTACAATGAGCAGTTCTTC. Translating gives CASSQAQGNYNEQFF.

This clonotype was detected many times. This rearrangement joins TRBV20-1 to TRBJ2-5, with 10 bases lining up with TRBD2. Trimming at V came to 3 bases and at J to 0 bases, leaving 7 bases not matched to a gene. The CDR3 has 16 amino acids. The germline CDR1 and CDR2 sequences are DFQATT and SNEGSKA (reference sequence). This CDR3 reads CSARDSGRTYQETQYF. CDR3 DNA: TGCAGTGCTAGGGATAGCGGGAGGACGTACCAAGAGACCCAGTACTTC.

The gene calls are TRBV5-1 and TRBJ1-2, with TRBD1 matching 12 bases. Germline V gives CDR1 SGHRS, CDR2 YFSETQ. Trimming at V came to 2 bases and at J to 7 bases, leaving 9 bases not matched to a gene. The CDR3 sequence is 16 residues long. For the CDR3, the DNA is TGCGCCAGCAGCTTCTCGCCCGGGACAGGGGGCTTTGGCTACACCTTC. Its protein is CASSFSPGTGGFGYTF.

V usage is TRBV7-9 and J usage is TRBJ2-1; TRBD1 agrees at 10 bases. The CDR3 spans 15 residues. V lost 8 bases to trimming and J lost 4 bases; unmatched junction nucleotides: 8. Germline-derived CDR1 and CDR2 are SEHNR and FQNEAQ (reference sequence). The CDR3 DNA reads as TGTGCCAGCGGAACCGGGACAGGGGTTTACAATGAGCAGTTCTTC. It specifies CASGTGTGVYNEQFF.

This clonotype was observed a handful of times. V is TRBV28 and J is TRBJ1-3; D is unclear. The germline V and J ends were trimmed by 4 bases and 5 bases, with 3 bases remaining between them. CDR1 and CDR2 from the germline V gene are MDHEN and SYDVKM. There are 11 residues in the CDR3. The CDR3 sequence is CASSSRNTIYF. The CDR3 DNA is TGTGCCAGCAGTTCCCGAAACACCATATATTTT.

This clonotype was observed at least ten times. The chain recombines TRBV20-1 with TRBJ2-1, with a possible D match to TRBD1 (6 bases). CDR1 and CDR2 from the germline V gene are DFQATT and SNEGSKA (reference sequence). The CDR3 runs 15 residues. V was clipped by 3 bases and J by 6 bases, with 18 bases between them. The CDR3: CSARSLRQVGNEQFF. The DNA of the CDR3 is TGCAGTGCTAGGTCCCTCAGACAGGTGGGCAATGAGCAGTTCTTC.

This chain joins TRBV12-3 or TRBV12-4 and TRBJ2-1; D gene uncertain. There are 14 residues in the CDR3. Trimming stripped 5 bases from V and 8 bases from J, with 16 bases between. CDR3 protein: CASSPFIVGDEQFF. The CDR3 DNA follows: TGTGCCAGCAGTCCCTTCATAGTAGGAGATGAGCAGTTCTTC.

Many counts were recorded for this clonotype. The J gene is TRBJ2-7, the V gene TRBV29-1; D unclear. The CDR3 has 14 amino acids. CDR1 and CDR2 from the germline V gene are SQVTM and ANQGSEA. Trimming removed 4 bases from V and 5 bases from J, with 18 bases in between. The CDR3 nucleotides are TGCAGCGTTGTAATTTGGTGCGGTCCTGACGAGCAGTACGTC. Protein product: CSVVIWCGPDEQYV.

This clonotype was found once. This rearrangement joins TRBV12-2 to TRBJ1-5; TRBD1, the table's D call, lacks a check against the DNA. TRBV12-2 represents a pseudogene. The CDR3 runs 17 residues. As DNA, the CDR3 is TGTGCAAGTCGCTTACGGAGCCAGGGGACGGGCAATCAGCCCCAGCATTTT. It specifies CASRLRSQGTGNQPQHF.

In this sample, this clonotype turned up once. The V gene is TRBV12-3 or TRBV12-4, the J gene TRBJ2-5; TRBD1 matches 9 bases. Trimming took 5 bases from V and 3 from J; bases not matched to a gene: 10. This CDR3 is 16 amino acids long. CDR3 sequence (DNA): TGTGCCAGCAGTCCTGGGACAGGGTACTTAGAAGAGACCCAGTACTTC. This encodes CASSPGTGYLEETQYF.

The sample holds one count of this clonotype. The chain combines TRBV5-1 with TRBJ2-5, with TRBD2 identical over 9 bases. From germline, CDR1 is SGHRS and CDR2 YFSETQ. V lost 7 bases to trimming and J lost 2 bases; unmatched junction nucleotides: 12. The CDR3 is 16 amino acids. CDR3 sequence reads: CASRQSPAGGQETQYF. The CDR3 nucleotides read TGCGCCAGCCGACAATCCCCAGCGGGGGGACAAGAGACCCAGTACTTC.